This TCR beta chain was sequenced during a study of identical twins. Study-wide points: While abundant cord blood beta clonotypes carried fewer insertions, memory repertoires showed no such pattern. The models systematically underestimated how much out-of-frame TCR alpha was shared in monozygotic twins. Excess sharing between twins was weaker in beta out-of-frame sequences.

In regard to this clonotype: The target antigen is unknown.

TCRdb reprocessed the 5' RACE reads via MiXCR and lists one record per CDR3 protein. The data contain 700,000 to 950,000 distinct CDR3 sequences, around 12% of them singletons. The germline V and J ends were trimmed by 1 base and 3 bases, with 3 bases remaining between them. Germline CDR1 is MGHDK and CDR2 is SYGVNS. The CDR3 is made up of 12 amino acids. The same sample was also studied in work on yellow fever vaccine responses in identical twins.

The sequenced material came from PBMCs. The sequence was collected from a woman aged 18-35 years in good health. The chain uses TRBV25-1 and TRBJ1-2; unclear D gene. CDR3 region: CASSELDYGYTF. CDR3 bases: TGTGCCAGCAGTGAATTGGACTATGGCTACACCTTC.